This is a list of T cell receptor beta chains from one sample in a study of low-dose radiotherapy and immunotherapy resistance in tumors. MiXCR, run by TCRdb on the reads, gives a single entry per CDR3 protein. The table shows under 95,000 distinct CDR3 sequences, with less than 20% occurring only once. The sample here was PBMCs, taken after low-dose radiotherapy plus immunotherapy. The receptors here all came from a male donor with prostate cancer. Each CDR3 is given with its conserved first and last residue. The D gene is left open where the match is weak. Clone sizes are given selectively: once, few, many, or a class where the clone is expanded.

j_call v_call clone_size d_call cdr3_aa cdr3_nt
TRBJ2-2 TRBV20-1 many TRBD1 CSARDWGQGSTGELFF TGCAGTGCTAGAGACTGGGGACAGGGGAGCACCGGGGAGCTGTTTTTT
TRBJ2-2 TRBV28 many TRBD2 CASSLATSANTGELFF TGTGCCAGCAGTTTAGCGACTAGCGCGAACACCGGGGAGCTGTTTTTT
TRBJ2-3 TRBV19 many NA CASSILGSLSTDTQYF TGTGCCAGTAGTATTCTGGGCAGTCTTAGCACAGATACGCAGTATTTT
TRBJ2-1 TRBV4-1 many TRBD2 CASSPRTSHNEQFF TGCGCCAGCAGCCCCCGGACTAGTCACAATGAGCAGTTCTTC
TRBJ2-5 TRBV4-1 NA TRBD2 CASTPSGRDQETQYF TGCGCCAGCACCCCTAGCGGGAGGGACCAAGAGACCCAGTACTTC
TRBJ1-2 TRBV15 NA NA CATSRDSKGLGGYTF TGTGCCACCAGCAGAGATTCGAAGGGTCTGGGGGGCTACACCTTC
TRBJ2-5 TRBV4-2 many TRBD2 CASSQGLTSGGGQETQYF TGTGCCAGCAGCCAAGGTTTGACTAGCGGGGGGGGCCAAGAGACCCAGTACTTC
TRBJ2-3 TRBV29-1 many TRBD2 CSVSGGPGDTQYF TGCAGCGTTTCGGGAGGGCCCGGGGATACGCAGTATTTT
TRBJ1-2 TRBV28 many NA CASSLFGRRVGYTF TGTGCCAGCAGTTTATTCGGCCGACGAGTTGGCTACACCTTC
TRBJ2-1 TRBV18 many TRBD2 CASSPVAGAGNEQFF TGTGCCAGCTCACCGGTAGCGGGAGCTGGAAATGAGCAGTTCTTC
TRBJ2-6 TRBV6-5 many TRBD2 CASSYSGLAVSGANVLTF TGTGCCAGCAGTTACTCGGGACTAGCGGTTTCTGGGGCCAACGTCCTGACTTTC
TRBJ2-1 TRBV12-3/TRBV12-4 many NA CASSPSMGGGYNEQFF TGTGCCAGCAGTCCCTCCATGGGGGGCGGGTACAATGAGCAGTTCTTC
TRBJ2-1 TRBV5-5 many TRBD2 CASSSTPGLAVNEQFF TGTGCCAGCAGCTCAACACCGGGACTAGCGGTCAATGAGCAGTTCTTC
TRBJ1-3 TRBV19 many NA CASSGLSGNTIYF TGTGCCAGCAGCGGACTCTCTGGAAACACCATATATTTT
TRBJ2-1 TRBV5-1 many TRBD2 CASSVTGGSYNEQFF TGCGCCAGCAGCGTGACGGGAGGGAGTTACAATGAGCAGTTCTTC